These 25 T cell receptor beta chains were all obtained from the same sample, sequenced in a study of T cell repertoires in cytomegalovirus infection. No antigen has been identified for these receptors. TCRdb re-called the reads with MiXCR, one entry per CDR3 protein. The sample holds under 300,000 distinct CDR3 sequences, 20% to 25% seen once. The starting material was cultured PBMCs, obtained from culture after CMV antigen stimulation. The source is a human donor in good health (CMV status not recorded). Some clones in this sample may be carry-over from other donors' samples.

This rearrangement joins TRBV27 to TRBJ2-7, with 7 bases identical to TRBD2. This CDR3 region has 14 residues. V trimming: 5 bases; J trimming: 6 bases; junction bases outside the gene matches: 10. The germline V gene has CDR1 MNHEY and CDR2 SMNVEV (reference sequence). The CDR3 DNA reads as TGTGCCAGCAGTCGGACTAAAGCGGGACGCGAGCAGTACGTC. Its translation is CASSRTKAGREQYV.

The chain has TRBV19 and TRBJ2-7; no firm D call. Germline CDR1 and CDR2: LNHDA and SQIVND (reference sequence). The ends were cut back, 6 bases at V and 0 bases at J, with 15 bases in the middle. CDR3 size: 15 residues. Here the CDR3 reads CASRISNYHSYEQYF. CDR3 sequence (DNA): TGTGCCAGTAGGATATCGAACTACCACTCCTACGAGCAGTACTTC.

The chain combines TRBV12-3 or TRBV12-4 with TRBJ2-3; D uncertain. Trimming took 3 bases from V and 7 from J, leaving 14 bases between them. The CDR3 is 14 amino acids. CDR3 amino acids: CASSFEESGNTQYF. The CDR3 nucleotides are TGTGCCAGCAGTTTTGAAGAGTCGGGCAATACGCAGTATTTT.

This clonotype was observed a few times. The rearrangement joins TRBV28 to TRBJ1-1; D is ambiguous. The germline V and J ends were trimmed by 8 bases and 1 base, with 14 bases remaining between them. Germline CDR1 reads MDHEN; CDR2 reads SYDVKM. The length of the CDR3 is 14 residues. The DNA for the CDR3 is TGTGCCAGCTCCTGGCCCAGTGGGAACACTGAAGCTTTCTTT. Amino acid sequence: CASSWPSGNTEAFF.

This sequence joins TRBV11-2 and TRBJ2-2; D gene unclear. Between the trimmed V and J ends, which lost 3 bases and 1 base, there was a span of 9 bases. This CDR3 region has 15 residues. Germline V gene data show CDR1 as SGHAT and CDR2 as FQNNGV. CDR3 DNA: TGTGCCAGCAGCTTTATTACCTTGAACACCGGGGAGCTGTTTTTT. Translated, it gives CASSFITLNTGELFF.

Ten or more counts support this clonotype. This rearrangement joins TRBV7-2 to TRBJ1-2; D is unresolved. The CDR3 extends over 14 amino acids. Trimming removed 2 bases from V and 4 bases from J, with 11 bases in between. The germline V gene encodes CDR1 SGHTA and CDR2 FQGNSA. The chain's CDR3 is CASSLSSETYGYTF. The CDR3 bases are TGTGCCAGCAGCTTATCGTCCGAAACCTATGGCTACACCTTC.

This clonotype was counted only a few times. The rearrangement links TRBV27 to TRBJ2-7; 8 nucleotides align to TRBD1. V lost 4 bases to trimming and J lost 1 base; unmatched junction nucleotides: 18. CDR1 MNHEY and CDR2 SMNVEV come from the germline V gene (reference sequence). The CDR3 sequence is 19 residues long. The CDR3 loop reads CASSYAEGQVWGFSYEQYF. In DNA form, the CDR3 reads TGTGCCAGCAGTTATGCGGAGGGACAGGTCTGGGGTTTTTCCTACGAGCAGTACTTC.

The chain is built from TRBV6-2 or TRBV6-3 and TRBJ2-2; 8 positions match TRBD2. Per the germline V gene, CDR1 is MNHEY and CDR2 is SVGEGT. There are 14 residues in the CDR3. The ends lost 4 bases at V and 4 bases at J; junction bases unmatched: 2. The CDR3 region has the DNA TGTGCCAGCAGTTTGCGGGGGGCCACCGGGGAGCTGTTTTTT. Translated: CASSLRGATGELFF.

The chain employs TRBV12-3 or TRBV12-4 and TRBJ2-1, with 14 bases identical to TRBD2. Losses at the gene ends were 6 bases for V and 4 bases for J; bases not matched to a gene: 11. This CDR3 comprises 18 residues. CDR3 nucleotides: TGTGCCAGCAGCGTCGAGACTAGCGGGAGGGCCTCTTACAATGAGCAGTTCTTC. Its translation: CASSVETSGRASYNEQFF.

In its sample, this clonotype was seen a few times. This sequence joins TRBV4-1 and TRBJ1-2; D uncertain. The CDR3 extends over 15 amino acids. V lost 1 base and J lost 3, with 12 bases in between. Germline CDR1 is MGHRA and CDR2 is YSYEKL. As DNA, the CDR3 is TGCGCCAGCAGCCAAGCTGCGGGAGGCCACTATGGCTACACCTTC. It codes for CASSQAAGGHYGYTF.

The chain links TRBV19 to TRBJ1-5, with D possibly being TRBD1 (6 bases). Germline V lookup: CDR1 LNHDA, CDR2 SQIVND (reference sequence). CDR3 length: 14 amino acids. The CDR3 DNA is TGTGCAAGTCAAGGGGGTCAGGGGAATCAGCCCCAGCATTTT. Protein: CASQGGQGNQPQHF.

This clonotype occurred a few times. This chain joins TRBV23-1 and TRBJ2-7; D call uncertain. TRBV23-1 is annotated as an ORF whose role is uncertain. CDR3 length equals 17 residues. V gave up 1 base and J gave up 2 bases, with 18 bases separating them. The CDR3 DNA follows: TGCGCCAGCAGTCAATTTAGCAGTCTGGCCGGAGCCTACGAGCAGTACTTC. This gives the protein CASSQFSSLAGAYEQYF.

The CDR3 bases are TGTGCCTGGGGGGGGTCAGGGGATTACTATGGCTACACCTTC. Protein: CAWGGSGDYYGYTF. V gene TRBV30 combines with J gene TRBJ1-2, with a weak D call TRBD1 (6 bases). In germline, CDR1 is GTSNPN, CDR2 SVGIG (reference sequence). The CDR3 has 14 amino acids. Trimming took off 5 bases at V and 3 bases at J, with 16 bases between the two ends.

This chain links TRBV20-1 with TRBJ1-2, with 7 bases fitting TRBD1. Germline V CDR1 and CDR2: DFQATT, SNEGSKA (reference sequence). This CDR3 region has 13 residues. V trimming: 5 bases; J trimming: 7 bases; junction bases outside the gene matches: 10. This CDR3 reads CSAQTQGEAGYTF. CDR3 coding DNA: TGCAGTGCTCAAACGCAGGGGGAGGCTGGCTACACCTTC.

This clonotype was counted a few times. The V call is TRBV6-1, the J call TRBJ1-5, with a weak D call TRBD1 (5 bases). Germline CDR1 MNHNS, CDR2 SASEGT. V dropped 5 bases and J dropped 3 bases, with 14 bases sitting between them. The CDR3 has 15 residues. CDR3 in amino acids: CASSSHRQLNQPQHF. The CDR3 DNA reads TGTGCCAGCAGTTCCCACAGGCAACTCAATCAGCCCCAGCATTTT.

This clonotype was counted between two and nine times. The CDR3 sequence: CASSPRVVGETQYF. As DNA, the CDR3 is TGTGCCAGCAGCCCCAGGGTAGTAGGAGAGACCCAGTACTTC. V and J are TRBV11-1 and TRBJ2-5, with D tentatively TRBD1 (5 bases). The CDR3 loop spans 14 amino acids. From germline, CDR1 is SGHAT and CDR2 FQDESV (reference sequence). V gave up 5 bases and J gave up 4 bases, with 14 bases separating them. The full variable domain, with the rest looked up from reference TRBV11-1 and TRBJ2-5, is EAEVAQSPRYKITEKSQAVAFWCDPISGHATLYWYRQILGQGPELLVQFQDESVVDDSQLPKDRFSAERLKGVDSTLKIQPAELGDSAMYLCASSPRVVGETQYFGPGTRLLVL.

CDR3 sequence: CASTDRGALPGELFF. The CDR3 nucleotides are TGTGCCAGTACGGACAGGGGAGCTCTACCCGGGGAGCTGTTTTTT. This chain uses TRBV19 with TRBJ2-2, with TRBD1 matching over 9 bases. The germline CDR1 and CDR2 sequences are LNHDA and SQIVND (reference sequence). This CDR3 is built from 15 residues. The V segment lost 7 bases and the J segment 6 bases; nucleotides outside the gene matches: 9.

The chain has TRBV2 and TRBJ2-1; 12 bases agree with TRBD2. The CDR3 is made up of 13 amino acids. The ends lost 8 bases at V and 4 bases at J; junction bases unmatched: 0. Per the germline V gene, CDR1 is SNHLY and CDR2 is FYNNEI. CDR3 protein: CASGTSGYNEQFF. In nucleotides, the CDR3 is TGTGCCAGCGGGACTAGCGGGTACAATGAGCAGTTCTTC.

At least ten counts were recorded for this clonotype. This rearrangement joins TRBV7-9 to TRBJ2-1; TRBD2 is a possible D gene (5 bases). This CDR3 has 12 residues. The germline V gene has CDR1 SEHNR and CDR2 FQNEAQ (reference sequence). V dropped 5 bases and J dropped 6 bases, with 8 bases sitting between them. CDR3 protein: CASSRTVNEQFF. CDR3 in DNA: TGTGCCAGCAGCAGGACTGTCAATGAGCAGTTCTTC.

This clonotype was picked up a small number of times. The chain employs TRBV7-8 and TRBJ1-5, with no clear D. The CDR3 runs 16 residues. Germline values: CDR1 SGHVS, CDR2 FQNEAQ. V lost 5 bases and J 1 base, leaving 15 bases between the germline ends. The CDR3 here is CASSPFGGQSNQPQHF. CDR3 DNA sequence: TGTGCCAGCAGCCCCTTTGGAGGGCAGAGCAATCAGCCCCAGCATTTT.

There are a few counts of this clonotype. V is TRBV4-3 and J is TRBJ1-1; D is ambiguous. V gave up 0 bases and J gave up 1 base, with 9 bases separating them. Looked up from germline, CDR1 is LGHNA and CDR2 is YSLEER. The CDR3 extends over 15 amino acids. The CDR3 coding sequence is TGCGCCAGCAGCCAAGATTTTAGGCAGAACACTGAAGCTTTCTTT. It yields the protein CASSQDFRQNTEAFF.

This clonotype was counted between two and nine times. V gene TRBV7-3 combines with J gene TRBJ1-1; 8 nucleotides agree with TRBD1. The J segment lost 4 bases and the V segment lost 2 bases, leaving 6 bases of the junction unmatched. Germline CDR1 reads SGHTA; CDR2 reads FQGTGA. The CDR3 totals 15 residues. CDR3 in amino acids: CASSLFRGPGTEAFF. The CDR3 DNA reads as TGTGCCAGCAGCTTATTCAGGGGGCCGGGCACTGAAGCTTTCTTT. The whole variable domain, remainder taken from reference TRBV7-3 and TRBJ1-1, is GAGVSQTPSNKVTEKGKYVELRCDPISGHTALYWYRQSLGQGPEFLIYFQGTGAADDSGLPNDRFFAVRPEGSVSTLKIQRTERGDSAVYLCASSLFRGPGTEAFFGQGTRLTVV.

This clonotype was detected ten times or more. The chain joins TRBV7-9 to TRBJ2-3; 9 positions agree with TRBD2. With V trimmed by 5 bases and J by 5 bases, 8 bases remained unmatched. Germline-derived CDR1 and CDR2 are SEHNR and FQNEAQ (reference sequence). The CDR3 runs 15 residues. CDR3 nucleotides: TGTGCCAGCAGCCCTAGCGGGAACTCCGGAGATACGCAGTATTTT. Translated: CASSPSGNSGDTQYF.

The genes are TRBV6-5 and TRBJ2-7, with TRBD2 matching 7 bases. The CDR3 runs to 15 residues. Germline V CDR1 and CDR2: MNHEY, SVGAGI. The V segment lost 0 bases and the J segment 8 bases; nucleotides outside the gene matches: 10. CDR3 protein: CASSYSAGASSQQYF. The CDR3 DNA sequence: TGTGCCAGCAGTTACTCGGCGGGAGCTTCATCTCAGCAGTACTTC.

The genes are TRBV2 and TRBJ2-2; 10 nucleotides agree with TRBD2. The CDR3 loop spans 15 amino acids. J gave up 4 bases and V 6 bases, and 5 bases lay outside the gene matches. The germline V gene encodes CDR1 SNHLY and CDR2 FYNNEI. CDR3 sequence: CASRLLAGITGELFF. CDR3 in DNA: TGTGCCAGCAGACTACTAGCGGGAATCACCGGGGAGCTGTTTTTT.